Each of the 5 T cell receptor beta chains below was sequenced from the same sample in a study of cytomegalovirus exposure and HLA in healthy donors. With 60 Vbeta and 13 Jbeta primers, the PCR was carried out. The repertoire was sequenced with immunoSEQ multiplex PCR; TCRdb's copy has only in-frame clones and lacks some. The table has approximately 190,000 clones, about 83% seen once. Sequencing input: PBMCs. The receptor source for this set is a man between 40 and 49 years old in good health and CMV-seropositive.

This clone was counted only a few times. The chain links TRBV7-2 to TRBJ1-1, with no clear D. V was trimmed by 1 base and J by 5 bases, leaving 8 bases between them. There are 13 residues in the CDR3. Germline CDR1 SGHTA, CDR2 FQGNSA. In DNA form, the CDR3 reads TGTGCCAGCAGCTTAGACCGGGAGACTGAAGCTTTCTTT. Residues: CASSLDRETEAFF.

The chain couples TRBV7-2 to TRBJ2-3; a weak D match, TRBD2 (6 bases). CDR1 is SGHTA, CDR2 FQGNSA, per germline. The CDR3 loop spans 16 amino acids. V dropped 4 bases and J dropped 0 bases, with 14 bases sitting between them. The CDR3 region has the DNA TGTGCCAGCAGCTCACGCGGGGCTACTAGCACAGATACGCAGTATTTT. This gives the protein CASSSRGATSTDTQYF.

The J gene is TRBJ1-4, the V gene TRBV7-2, with 7 nucleotides matching TRBD1. This CDR3 has 18 amino acids. CDR1 is SGHTA and CDR2 is FQGNSA in the germline V gene. V was clipped by 5 bases and J by 0 bases; unmatched bases: 12. In DNA, the CDR3 is TGTGCCAGCAGCCCCTCCCCCACAGGGGCCACAACTAATGAAAAACTGTTTTTT. Its protein is CASSPSPTGATTNEKLFF. Full variable domain (missing parts from reference TRBV7-2 and TRBJ1-4): GAGVSQSPSNKVTEKGKDVELRCDPISGHTALYWYRQSLGQGLEFLIYFQGNSAPDKSGLPSDRFSAERTGGSVSTLTIQRTQQEDSAVYLCASSPSPTGATTNEKLFFGSGTQLSVL.

This chain uses TRBV5-1 with TRBJ2-5; tentatively, D is TRBD2 (6 bases). The CDR3 covers 15 residues. Germline V gene data show CDR1 as SGHRS and CDR2 as YFSETQ. Trimming shortened V by 0 bases and J by 4 bases, and 13 bases separated the two germline ends. CDR3 sequence: CASSLVGMEGETQYF. The CDR3 DNA sequence: TGCGCCAGCAGCTTGGTGGGTATGGAGGGAGAGACCCAGTACTTC.

The chain is built from TRBV10-3 and TRBJ1-2; 10 bases are shared with TRBD1. After removal of 6 bases from V and 7 bases from J, the junction contained 20 bases not matched to a gene. The CDR3 runs to 18 residues. Germline-derived CDR1 and CDR2 are ENHRY and SYGVKD. The CDR3 nucleotides are TGTGCCATCAGGGGAGTTACCGGGACAGGGGCCAATCTGGGTGGCTACACCTTC. As protein: CAIRGVTGTGANLGGYTF.